Below are 30 T cell receptor beta chains sequenced from a single sample in a study of human T cells and chemical hapten exposure. From the RACE reads, TCRdb called clonotypes with MiXCR, one entry per CDR3 protein. The repertoire holds approximately 400,000 distinct CDR3 sequences, with 4.8% as singletons. Time point: patch test 1, 2 weeks after DPC sensitization. Treatment denoted: therapeutic diphenylcyclopropenone sensitization with weekly scalp DPC. Sequenced material: whole blood, taken in connection with sensitization to the hapten diphenylcyclopropenone (DPC). These receptors came from a woman aged 45 to 65 with alopecia areata. Some clones in this sample may be carry-over from other donors' samples.

There are many counts of this clonotype. The rearrangement uses TRBV28 and TRBJ2-5, with 11 bases matching TRBD2. The CDR3 is 15 amino acids. Germline V CDR1 and CDR2: MDHEN, SYDVKM. After removal of 3 bases from V and 4 bases from J, the junction contained 4 bases not matched to a gene. CDR3 DNA sequence: TGTGCCAGCAGTTTCCTAGCGGGAGGCCGAGAGACCCAGTACTTC. Protein: CASSFLAGGRETQYF.

This clonotype came up many times. The CDR3 nucleotides are TGTGCCACCAGTGATGCCTTAACTAGCGCAACCTACAATGAGCAGTTCTTC. Translated, it gives CATSDALTSATYNEQFF. The chain carries TRBV24-1 and TRBJ2-1; 7 bases are a match to TRBD2. Per the germline V gene, CDR1 is KGHDR and CDR2 is SFDVKD. The ends lost 3 bases at V and 2 bases at J; junction bases unmatched: 9. This CDR3 comprises 17 residues.

In its sample, this clonotype was seen a few times. The chain recombines TRBV5-5 with TRBJ2-3; D perhaps matches TRBD2 (6 bases). Between the trimmed V and J ends, which lost 0 bases and 3 bases, there was a span of 11 bases. Germline values: CDR1 SGHKS, CDR2 YYEKEE (reference sequence). CDR3 size: 15 residues. The CDR3 nucleotides read TGTGCCAGCAGCTTGGTTGGGACTCCGACAGATACGCAGTATTTT. This codes for CASSLVGTPTDTQYF.

The table lists this clonotype with many counts. V gene TRBV12-3 or TRBV12-4 combines with J gene TRBJ2-1; a weak D match, TRBD2 (6 bases). This CDR3 region has 13 residues. V was trimmed by 6 bases and J by 9 bases, leaving 15 bases between them. This chain's CDR3 is CASSLGGGGEQFF. DNA for the CDR3: TGTGCCAGCAGCCTGGGGGGTGGTGGTGAGCAGTTCTTC.

This clonotype was seen repeatedly, ten times or more. The CDR3: CSAGIEKSPLHF. The CDR3 DNA follows: TGCAGTGCTGGTATTGAGAAGTCACCCCTCCACTTT. The J gene is TRBJ1-6, the V gene TRBV20-1; D unclear. Germline CDR1 DFQATT, CDR2 SNEGSKA (reference sequence). The CDR3 extends over 12 amino acids. The ends were cut back, 5 bases at V and 10 bases at J, with 12 bases in the middle.

This clonotype appeared a few times. The chain joins TRBV6-1 to TRBJ1-4, with D possibly matching TRBD1 (5 bases). Trimming removed 1 base at V and 4 bases at J, with 10 bases between. Germline CDR1 MNHNS, CDR2 SASEGT. The CDR3 is 15 residues long. DNA of the CDR3: TGTGCCAGCAGTGAAGTAAGGGGTTTTAATGAAAAACTGTTTTTT. This translates into CASSEVRGFNEKLFF.

The chain links TRBV7-8 to TRBJ2-6; D not resolved. Germline V gene data show CDR1 as SGHVS and CDR2 as FQNEAQ. The CDR3 covers 16 residues. V lost 1 base and J lost 0, with 7 bases in between. CDR3 coding DNA: TGTGCCAGCAGCTTAGGTGCAGGCTCTGGGGCCAACGTCCTGACTTTC. Amino acids: CASSLGAGSGANVLTF.

There are a few counts of this clonotype. The rearrangement links TRBV28 to TRBJ1-2, with TRBD1 matching over 7 bases. V trimming: 3 bases; J trimming: 4 bases; junction bases outside the gene matches: 8. The CDR3 spans 15 residues. Per the germline V gene, CDR1 is MDHEN and CDR2 is SYDVKM. CDR3 protein: CASSFRGTAPYGYTF. CDR3 sequence (DNA): TGTGCCAGCAGTTTTAGGGGGACAGCGCCCTATGGCTACACCTTC.

A word on this clonotype: Given a much more abundant clone one base away, this may be a read error. The chain employs TRBV29-1 and TRBJ2-1, with 10 bases fitting TRBD1. Germline trimming cut 3 bases from V and 9 bases from J; bases unmatched to any gene: 11. CDR1 and CDR2 from the germline V gene are SQVTM and ANQGSEA. The CDR3 runs to 15 residues. The CDR3 loop is CSVDPDRGKGSEQFF. As DNA, the CDR3 is TGCAGCGTTGATCCGGACAGGGGGAAGGGAAGTGAGCAGTTCTTC.

There are many counts of this clonotype. The chain has TRBV2 and TRBJ2-3; 13 bases line up with TRBD2. CDR3 size: 17 residues. Germline V gene lookup returns CDR1 SNHLY and CDR2 FYNNEI. With V trimmed by 6 bases and J by 0 bases, 6 bases remained unmatched. CDR3 protein: CASREGTSGKSTDTQYF. The CDR3 coding sequence is TGTGCCAGCAGGGAGGGGACTAGCGGGAAGAGCACAGATACGCAGTATTTT.

This clonotype was recorded a few times. This rearrangement joins TRBV4-1 to TRBJ2-6; D might be TRBD2 (5 bases). The V gene lost 4 bases and the J gene lost 0 bases, with 13 bases spanning the gap. The germline CDR1 and CDR2 sequences are MGHRA and YSYEKL. CDR3 size: 17 residues. The CDR3 region is CASSPRAVSSGANVLTF. DNA for the CDR3: TGCGCCAGCAGCCCGCGGGCAGTCAGCTCTGGGGCCAACGTCCTGACTTTC.

This clonotype occurred many times. The chain employs TRBV10-3 and TRBJ2-7; maybe TRBD2 (5 bases). Trimming shortened V by 7 bases and J by 5 bases, and 12 bases separated the two germline ends. The CDR3 covers 12 residues. In germline, CDR1 is ENHRY, CDR2 SYGVKD. The CDR3 DNA follows: TGTGCCATCAAGGGAGAGTGGGACGAGCAGTACTTC. This encodes CAIKGEWDEQYF.

This clonotype has a count of ten or more. The chain couples TRBV5-1 to TRBJ1-4; weak D call: TRBD1 (5 bases). This CDR3 has 14 amino acids. The germline V gene has CDR1 SGHRS and CDR2 YFSETQ. Trimming left V 5 bases short and J 8 bases short, with 16 bases between. In DNA form, the CDR3 reads TGCGCCAGCAGAAGGGACGGTTTGGGGGAAAAACTGTTTTTT. Translation gives CASRRDGLGEKLFF. The variable domain in full, with the rest retrieved from reference TRBV5-1 and TRBJ1-4, is KAGVTQTPRYLIKTRGQQVTLSCSPISGHRSVSWYQQTPGQGLQFLFEYFSETQRNKGNFPGRFSGRQFSNSRSEMNVSTLELGDSALYLCASRRDGLGEKLFFGSGTQLSVL.

In this sample, this clonotype turned up many times. The chain carries TRBV12-3 or TRBV12-4 and TRBJ2-3; D gene ambiguous. This CDR3 is built from 14 residues. V lost 6 bases, J lost 4 bases, and 14 bases lay in between. The CDR3 spells CASSIRTAPDTQYF. The CDR3 region has the DNA TGTGCCAGCAGCATACGGACGGCCCCAGATACGCAGTATTTT.

In regard to this clonotype: Just one base apart from a much larger clone, this may be a read error. The chain couples TRBV29-1 to TRBJ2-3; no definite D call. The germline V gene has CDR1 SQVTM and CDR2 ANQGSEA. Trimming shortened V by 6 bases and J by 9 bases, and 16 bases separated the two germline ends. The CDR3 is 12 residues long. DNA for the CDR3: TGCAGCGTCGAGGTGGAAGAGAACACGCAGTATTTT. It specifies CSVEVEENTQYF.

The chain carries TRBV7-9 and TRBJ2-2; possible D gene TRBD1, 6 bases. CDR1 SEHNR and CDR2 FQNEAQ come from the germline V gene (reference sequence). V was clipped by 5 bases and J by 3 bases, with 16 bases between them. This CDR3 has 16 residues. In nucleotides, the CDR3 is TGTGCCAGCAGCGGTACGGCAGGGGTGGACACCGGGGAGCTGTTTTTT. Translated: CASSGTAGVDTGELFF. Variable domain in full (rest from reference TRBV7-9 and TRBJ2-2): DTGVSQNPRHKITKRGQNVTFRCDPISEHNRLYWYRQTLGQGPEFLTYFQNEAQLEKSRLLSDRFSAERPKGSFSTLEIQRTEQGDSAMYLCASSGTAGVDTGELFFGEGSRLTVL.

This clonotype has just a few counts. V gene TRBV28 combines with J gene TRBJ2-2, with 8 positions matching TRBD2. The CDR3 is made up of 15 amino acids. Germline assignment: CDR1 MDHEN and CDR2 SYDVKM. V lost 5 bases, J lost 4 bases, and 6 bases stayed unmatched. In DNA, the CDR3 is TGTGCCAGCAGTCCTCGGGGGGGTGGCACCGGGGAGCTGTTTTTT. Translation: CASSPRGGGTGELFF.

This CDR3 reads CASSLARRDGHYEQYF. DNA of the CDR3: TGTGCCAGCAGCTTGGCCCGAAGGGATGGGCACTACGAGCAGTACTTC. The chain links TRBV5-6 to TRBJ2-7; no firm D call. Germline lookup yields CDR1 SGHDT and CDR2 YYEEEE. Trimming shortened V by 0 bases and J by 3 bases, and 16 bases separated the two germline ends. There are 16 residues in the CDR3.

This clonotype was detected ten times or more. The chain employs TRBV20-1 and TRBJ2-4, with 8 bases lining up with TRBD2. Germline V gives CDR1 DFQATT, CDR2 SNEGSKA (reference sequence). The CDR3 consists of 14 residues. V was pared by 3 bases and J by 4 bases, with 5 bases of the junction left unmatched. CDR3 loop: CSASPTSAKNIQYF. DNA of the CDR3: TGCAGTGCTAGCCCGACTAGCGCGAAAAACATTCAGTACTTC.

There are a few counts of this clonotype. The chain uses TRBV20-1 and TRBJ2-7; 7 nucleotides line up with TRBD1. Trimming at V came to 5 bases and at J to 2 bases, leaving 3 bases not matched to a gene. The germline CDR1 and CDR2 sequences are DFQATT and SNEGSKA (reference sequence). The CDR3 consists of 12 residues. The CDR3 sequence: CSAWDRAYEQYF. The DNA of the CDR3 is TGCAGTGCTTGGGACAGAGCCTACGAGCAGTACTTC.

This clonotype occurred many times. The chain employs TRBV12-3 or TRBV12-4 and TRBJ1-6, with 9 bases lining up with TRBD1. V trimming: 3 bases; J trimming: 10 bases; junction bases outside the gene matches: 13. There are 17 residues in the CDR3. The CDR3 nucleotides are TGTGCCAGCAGTTTCCCCTCTCCGGGACAGGGTGCGTCACCCCTCCACTTT. It yields the protein CASSFPSPGQGASPLHF.

CDR3 region: CASSLSADRANVLTF. Here the CDR3 DNA reads TGTGCCAGCAGTTTATCGGCAGACCGGGCCAACGTCCTGACTTTC. The gene calls are TRBV28 and TRBJ2-6; no clear D. The germline gives CDR1 MDHEN, CDR2 SYDVKM. The V end lost 1 base, the J end lost 5 bases, and 9 bases lay between the germline ends. This CDR3 spans 15 amino acids.

This clonotype was picked up a small number of times. The CDR3 here is CASSPTTEPSDEQYF. In DNA, the CDR3 is TGTGCCAGCAGCCCCACCACTGAACCTAGCGACGAGCAGTACTTC. V usage is TRBV4-2 and J usage is TRBJ2-7, with a weak D call TRBD2 (6 bases). Trimming left V 4 bases short and J 5 bases short, with 18 bases between. There are 15 residues in the CDR3. Germline CDR1 LGHNA, CDR2 YNFKEQ.

The table lists this clonotype with a few counts. The V and J genes are TRBV28 and TRBJ2-3; TRBD2 is a possible D gene (6 bases). V was pared by 6 bases and J by 4 bases, with 11 bases between. Germline lookup yields CDR1 MDHEN and CDR2 SYDVKM. The CDR3 length is 13 residues. The chain's CDR3 is CASREGYSDTQYF. For the CDR3, the DNA is TGTGCCAGCAGGGAGGGCTATTCAGATACGCAGTATTTT. The variable domain in full, completed from reference TRBV28 and TRBJ2-3, reads DVKVTQSSRYLVKRTGEKVFLECVQDMDHENMFWYRQDPGLGLRLIYFSYDVKMKEKGDIPEGYSVSREKKERFSLILESASTNQTSMYLCASREGYSDTQYFGPGTRLTVL.

This clonotype was found many times. The rearrangement uses TRBV4-1 and TRBJ2-4, with D hard to call. Germline V lookup: CDR1 MGHRA, CDR2 YSYEKL. With 4 bases removed from V and 0 bases from J, the gap between germline ends came to 7 bases. The CDR3 extends over 14 amino acids. CDR3 amino acids: CASSPELAKNIQYF. The CDR3 region has the DNA TGCGCCAGCAGCCCGGAACTAGCCAAAAACATTCAGTACTTC.

This clonotype was detected a few times. The chain carries TRBV19 and TRBJ2-1, with D tentatively TRBD2 (5 bases). Germline V gene lookup returns CDR1 LNHDA and CDR2 SQIVND (reference sequence). The CDR3 consists of 16 residues. Trimming took off 6 bases at V and 7 bases at J, with 22 bases between the two ends. The CDR3 region has the DNA TGTGCCAGTAGATCGGTCAGCTCCCGAGGGTTGAATGAGCAGTTCTTC. It is translated as CASRSVSSRGLNEQFF.

This clonotype has just a few counts. The V and J genes are TRBV7-9 and TRBJ1-5; D perhaps matches TRBD1 (6 bases). Germline-derived CDR1 and CDR2 are SEHNR and FQNEAQ (reference sequence). V was shortened by 2 bases and J by 2 bases, with 13 bases between the two germline ends. This CDR3 has 16 residues. This CDR3 reads CASSLQGRGRNQPQHF. CDR3 DNA: TGTGCCAGCAGCTTACAGGGGCGGGGGCGCAATCAGCCCCAGCATTTT.

This clonotype was observed at least ten times. The chain recombines TRBV18 with TRBJ1-5; D perhaps matches TRBD1 (5 bases). The germline V gene has CDR1 KGHSH and CDR2 LQKENI. Trimming pared 2 bases from V and 2 bases from J, leaving 10 bases between. The CDR3 spans 15 residues. The CDR3 DNA is TGTGCCAGCTCACCAGGTGCGGGGGGCAATCAGCCCCAGCATTTT. It codes for CASSPGAGGNQPQHF.

This clonotype was seen repeatedly, ten times or more. The V and J genes are TRBV9 and TRBJ2-2; TRBD1 or TRBD2 may be the D gene (5 bases each). Germline V gene data show CDR1 as SGDLS and CDR2 as YYNGEE. This CDR3 contains 14 residues. Trimming removed 5 bases at V and 5 bases at J, with 13 bases between. This CDR3 is CASRKDWGTGELFF. CDR3 sequence (DNA): TGTGCCAGCAGAAAGGACTGGGGGACCGGGGAGCTGTTTTTT.

This chain links TRBV24-1 with TRBJ2-3, with 7 bases matching TRBD1. J was trimmed by 0 bases and V by 5 bases; bases with no gene match: 4. CDR1 and CDR2 (germline): KGHDR, SFDVKD. This CDR3 contains 15 residues. CDR3 residues: CATSVQTGSTDTQYF. In DNA form, the CDR3 reads TGTGCCACCAGTGTCCAGACAGGGAGCACAGATACGCAGTATTTT.